The present T cell receptor (beta chain) was sequenced within a study of blood T cells in healthy people across ages. As concerns this clonotype: Antigen: not known.

A second roughly 7 to 11 cycle PCR used barcoded and J-beta primers. Every individual sample yielded 2.5 million or more paired-end reads (each containing CDR3). Using its own MiXCR run on the 5' RACE reads, TCRdb lists one record per CDR3 protein. This table holds around 1,800,000 distinct CDR3 sequences, more than 35% found once. Study-wide findings and caveats: Age advanced and TCR beta diversity per million T cells fell, roughly linearly. Among long-lived donors, naive CD4+ cells were more numerous and diversity higher than in aged donors. Researchers deemed the diversity estimates from one million T cells underestimates.

The ends were cut back, 0 bases at V and 2 bases at J, with 12 bases in the middle. Germline V gives CDR1 DFQATT, CDR2 SNEGSKA (reference sequence). This CDR3 region has 15 residues. The sequenced sample was blood. The rearrangement joins TRBV20-1 to TRBJ2-3; weak D call: TRBD1 (5 bases). This clonotype was obtained from a human donor in good health. The CDR3 DNA sequence: TGCAGTGCTAGAGATGGTGACAGCCTCACAGATACGCAGTATTTT. Protein sequence: CSARDGDSLTDTQYF.